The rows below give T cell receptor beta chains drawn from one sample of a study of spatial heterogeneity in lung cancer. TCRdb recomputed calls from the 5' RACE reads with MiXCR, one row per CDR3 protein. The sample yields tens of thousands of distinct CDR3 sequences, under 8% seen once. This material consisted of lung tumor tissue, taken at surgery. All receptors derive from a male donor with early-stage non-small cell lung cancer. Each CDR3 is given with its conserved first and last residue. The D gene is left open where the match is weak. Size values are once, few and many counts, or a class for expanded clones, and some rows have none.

cdr3_nt: TGTGCCAGCAGCTCCCCTGGGACGGGGGGCACAGATACGCAGTATTTT; cdr3_aa: CASSSPGTGGTDTQYF; d_call: -; v_call: TRBV11-3; j_call: TRBJ2-3; clone_size: few
cdr3_nt: TGCGCCAGCTGTCCCGGGACAGGGGGAGCACCTGAAGCTTTCTTT; cdr3_aa: CASCPGTGGAPEAFF; d_call: TRBD1; v_call: TRBV10-2; j_call: TRBJ1-1; clone_size: many
cdr3_nt: TGTGCCAGCAGTGACAGACGGAATTCACCCCTCCACTTT; cdr3_aa: CASSDRRNSPLHF; d_call: -; v_call: TRBV2; j_call: TRBJ1-6; clone_size: many
cdr3_nt: TGTGCCAGCAGCTTAGACCTTTGGGACAGCGTTAATTCACCCCTCCACTTT; cdr3_aa: CASSLDLWDSVNSPLHF; d_call: TRBD1; v_call: TRBV7-2; j_call: TRBJ1-6; clone_size: many
cdr3_nt: TGTGTCAGCAGCTTAGCCCGGGGCGCTAATGAAAAACTGTTTTTC; cdr3_aa: CVSSLARGANEKLFF; d_call: -; v_call: TRBV11-2; j_call: TRBJ1-4; clone_size: -
cdr3_nt: TGTGCCAGCAGTGACAGGGGGTGGCAAGATACGCAGTATTTT; cdr3_aa: CASSDRGWQDTQYF; d_call: TRBD1; v_call: TRBV2; j_call: TRBJ2-3; clone_size: medium-sized
cdr3_nt: TGTGCCAGCAGCTGGGGCAGGAGAAATAATTCACCCCTCCACTTT; cdr3_aa: CASSWGRRNNSPLHF; d_call: -; v_call: TRBV7-8; j_call: TRBJ1-6; clone_size: medium-sized
cdr3_nt: TGCAGCGTCGGACAGGCACAAGAGACCCAGTACTTC; cdr3_aa: CSVGQAQETQYF; d_call: TRBD1; v_call: TRBV29-1; j_call: TRBJ2-5; clone_size: many
cdr3_nt: TGTGCCAGCAGTTACCCTGTGGCCACAGATACGCAGTATTTT; cdr3_aa: CASSYPVATDTQYF; d_call: -; v_call: TRBV6-2/TRBV6-3; j_call: TRBJ2-3; clone_size: few
cdr3_nt: TGCAGTGCCGTACTAGCGGGGGGCCCGGGGGATACGCAGTATTTT; cdr3_aa: CSAVLAGGPGDTQYF; d_call: TRBD2; v_call: TRBV20-1; j_call: TRBJ2-3; clone_size: few
cdr3_nt: TGCAGTGCTGGGAGGGGAGCACTGACAGATACGCAGTATTTT; cdr3_aa: CSAGRGALTDTQYF; d_call: TRBD2; v_call: TRBV20-1; j_call: TRBJ2-3; clone_size: many
cdr3_nt: TGTGCCACCAGTGGGCCCAGTGAGCAGTTCTTC; cdr3_aa: CATSGPSEQFF; d_call: -; v_call: TRBV24-1; j_call: TRBJ2-1; clone_size: many